This T cell receptor beta chain was obtained from a study of blood T cell repertoires in COVID-19. The overall study: COVID-19 samples collected from the United States, Italy and Spain covered acute and convalescent phases. Sample material is recorded as cDNA or gDNA derived from T cells, B-cell-depleted T cells, or PBMCs.

Trimming removed 2 bases at V and 3 bases at J, with 10 bases between. Germline-derived CDR1 and CDR2 are MNHEY and SMNVEV (reference sequence). The CDR3 length is 14 residues. Per the original data handling: Quantification of nucleated cells was approximated via reference gene primer amplification. Libraries were prepared by immunoSEQ multiplex PCR; TCRdb keeps only in-frame clonotypes and omits some of them. The DNA was the basis for D and trimming; V, J and clone size are from that table. This table holds 150,000 to 200,000 clones, roughly 90% found once. The sequence was collected from a man aged 55 to 69 with acute or convalescent COVID-19. The sequenced material came from peripheral blood. V is TRBV27 and J is TRBJ1-1; D may be TRBD1 (6 bases). The CDR3 loop is CASSLVGADTEAFF. The CDR3 DNA sequence: TGTGCCAGCAGTTTAGTGGGGGCGGACACTGAAGCTTTCTTT.